The following is a T cell receptor (beta chain) sequence with its context. This record belongs to a study of shared clonotypes between healthy human individuals. Study summary: The composition of the donors was a couple of women and a few men aged 18 to 49.

The method was immunoSEQ multiplex PCR; TCRdb's version includes in-frame clones alone and lacks a portion of them. The table shows about 1 million clones, with 75% occurring only once. This CDR3 is 13 amino acids long. V gave up 6 bases and J gave up 2 bases, with 8 bases separating them. Germline assignment: CDR1 MNHNS and CDR2 SASEGT. This TCR was sampled from a man between 18 and 35 years old in good health. The chain employs TRBV6-1 and TRBJ1-5, with D hard to call. What was sequenced was memory CD4+ T cells sorted from blood. Subset given: CD45RA-negative fraction. The chain's CDR3 is CASSRNGNQPQHF. Written as DNA, the CDR3 is TGTGCCAGCAGCAGGAACGGCAATCAGCCCCAGCATTTT.